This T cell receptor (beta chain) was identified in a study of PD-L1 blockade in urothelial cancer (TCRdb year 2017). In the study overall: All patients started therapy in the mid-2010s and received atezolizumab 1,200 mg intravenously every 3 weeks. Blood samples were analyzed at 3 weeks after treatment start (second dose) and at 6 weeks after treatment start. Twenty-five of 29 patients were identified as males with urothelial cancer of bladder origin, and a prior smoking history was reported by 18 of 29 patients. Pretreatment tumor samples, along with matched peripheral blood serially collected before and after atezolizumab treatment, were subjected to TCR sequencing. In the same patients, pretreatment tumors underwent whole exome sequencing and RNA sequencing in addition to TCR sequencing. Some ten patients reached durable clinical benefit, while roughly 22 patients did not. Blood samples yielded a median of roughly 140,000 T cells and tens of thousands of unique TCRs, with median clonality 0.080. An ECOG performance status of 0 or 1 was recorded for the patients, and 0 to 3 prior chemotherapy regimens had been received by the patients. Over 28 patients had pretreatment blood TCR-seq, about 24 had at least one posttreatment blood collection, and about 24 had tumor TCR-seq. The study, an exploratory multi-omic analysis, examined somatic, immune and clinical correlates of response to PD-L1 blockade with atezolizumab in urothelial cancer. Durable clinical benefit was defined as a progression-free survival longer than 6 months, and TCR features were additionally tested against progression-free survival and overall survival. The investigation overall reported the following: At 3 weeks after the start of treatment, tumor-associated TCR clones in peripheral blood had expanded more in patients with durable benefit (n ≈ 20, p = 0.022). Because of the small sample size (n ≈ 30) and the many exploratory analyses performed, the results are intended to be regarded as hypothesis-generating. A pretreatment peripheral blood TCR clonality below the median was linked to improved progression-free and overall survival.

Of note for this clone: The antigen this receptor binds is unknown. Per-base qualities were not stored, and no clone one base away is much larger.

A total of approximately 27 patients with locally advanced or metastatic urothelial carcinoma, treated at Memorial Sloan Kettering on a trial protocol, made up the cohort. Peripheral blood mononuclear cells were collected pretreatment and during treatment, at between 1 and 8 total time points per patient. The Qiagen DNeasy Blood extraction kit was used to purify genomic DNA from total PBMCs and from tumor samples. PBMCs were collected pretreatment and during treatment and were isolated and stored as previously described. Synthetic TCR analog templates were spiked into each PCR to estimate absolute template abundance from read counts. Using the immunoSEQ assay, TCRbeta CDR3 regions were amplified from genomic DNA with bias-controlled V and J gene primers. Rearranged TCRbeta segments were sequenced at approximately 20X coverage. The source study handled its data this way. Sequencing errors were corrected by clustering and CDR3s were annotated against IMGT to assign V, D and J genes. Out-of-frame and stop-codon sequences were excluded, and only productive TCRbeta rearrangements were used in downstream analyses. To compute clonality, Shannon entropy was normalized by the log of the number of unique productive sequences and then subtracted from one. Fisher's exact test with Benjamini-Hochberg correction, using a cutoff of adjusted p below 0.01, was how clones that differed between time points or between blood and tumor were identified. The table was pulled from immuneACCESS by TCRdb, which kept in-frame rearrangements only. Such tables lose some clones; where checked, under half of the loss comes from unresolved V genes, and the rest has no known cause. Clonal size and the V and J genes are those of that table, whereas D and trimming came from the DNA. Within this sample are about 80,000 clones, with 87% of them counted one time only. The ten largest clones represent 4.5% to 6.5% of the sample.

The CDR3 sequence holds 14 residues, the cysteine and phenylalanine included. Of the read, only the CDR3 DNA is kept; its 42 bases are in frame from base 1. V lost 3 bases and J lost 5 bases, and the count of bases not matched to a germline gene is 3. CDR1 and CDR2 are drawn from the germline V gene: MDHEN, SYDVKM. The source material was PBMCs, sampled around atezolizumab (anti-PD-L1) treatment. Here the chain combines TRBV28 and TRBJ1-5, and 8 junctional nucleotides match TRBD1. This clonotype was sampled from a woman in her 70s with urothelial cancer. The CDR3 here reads CASSLTGDDQPQHF. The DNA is TGTGCCAGCAGTTTGACAGGGGACGATCAGCCCCAGCATTTT.